This TCR beta chain was captured by sequencing in a study of T cells after yellow fever vaccination. CDR1 is DFQATT and CDR2 is SNEGSKA in the germline V gene (reference sequence). The CDR3 runs to 15 residues. Trimming took 1 base from V and 3 from J; bases not matched to a gene: 6. This clonotype was detected only a few times. TCRdb analysed the 5' RACE reads with MiXCR anew, one entry per CDR3 protein. The table shows 400,000 or so distinct CDR3 sequences, with around 20% occurring only once. The sequence derives from a man in his late teens or twenties who received the YFV17D yellow fever vaccine. The sequences come from PBMCs, collected before the yellow fever booster vaccination. This chain joins TRBV20-1 and TRBJ2-7, with 10 positions matching TRBD2. The CDR3 sequence is CSARASGGLHYEQYF. The CDR3 bases are TGCAGTGCTAGAGCTAGCGGGGGTCTCCACTACGAGCAGTACTTC.